Listed here are 20 T cell receptor beta chains from one sample, sequenced in a study of breast tumors, draining lymph nodes, adjacent tissues. TCRdb used MiXCR to reprocess the multiplex PCR reads, holding one entry per CDR3 protein. The profile covers fewer than 200,000 distinct CDR3 sequences, with 30% to 35% appearing a single time and roughly 4.3% taken by the ten largest. Axillary draining lymph nodes of breast cancer patients supplied the node samples. Sequencing was carried out using axillary lymph node tissue. Receptors originate from a female donor with breast cancer. Some clones in this sample may be carry-over from other donors' samples.

As for this clonotype: One end of the junction does not line up with germline, which may come from a read error. The chain combines TRBV3-1 with TRBJ1-3; D is unresolved. The CDR3 spans 13 residues. CDR1 LGHDT and CDR2 YNNKEL come from the germline V gene (reference sequence). CDR3 coding DNA: TGTGCCAGCAGCCCGAACTCTGGAAACACCAAATATTTT. Translated: CASSPNSGNTKYF.

This sequence joins TRBV6-5 and TRBJ1-5; D perhaps matches TRBD1 (5 bases). V was shortened by 2 bases and J by 7 bases, with 15 bases between the two germline ends. The CDR3 extends over 15 amino acids. Germline loops: CDR1 MNHEY, CDR2 SVGAGI. The CDR3 protein is CASSYNQGTHQPQHF. DNA for the CDR3: TGTGCCAGCAGTTACAATCAGGGAACGCACCAGCCCCAGCATTTT.

Notes on this clonotype: A much larger clone lies a single base off, so this may be a read error. This rearrangement joins TRBV10-3 to TRBJ1-4; no clear D. Per the germline V gene, CDR1 is ENHRY and CDR2 is SYGVKD. The germline V and J ends were trimmed by 6 bases and 8 bases, with 13 bases remaining between them. This CDR3 spans 13 amino acids. The chain's CDR3 is CAISIRLNEKLFF. CDR3 DNA sequence: TGTGCCATCAGCATAAGACTCAACGAAAAACTGTTTTTT.

The sample holds a few counts of this clonotype. This chain links TRBV6-6 with TRBJ2-7, with D hard to call. The V gene's germline CDR1 is MNHNY and CDR2 SVGAGI (reference sequence). Trimming took off 5 bases at V and 5 bases at J, with 10 bases between the two ends. The CDR3 runs to 12 residues. The CDR3 loop reads CASSHQANEQYF. DNA of the CDR3: TGTGCCAGCAGTCACCAAGCAAACGAGCAGTACTTC.

The gene calls are TRBV29-1 and TRBJ1-4; possibly TRBD1 for D (6 bases). The CDR3 extends over 16 amino acids. Germline CDR1 reads SQVTM; CDR2 reads ANQGSEA. V lost 0 bases and J 2 bases, leaving 13 bases between the germline ends. This CDR3 is CSVEDWAGGTNEKLFF. DNA for the CDR3: TGCAGCGTTGAAGATTGGGCTGGGGGCACTAATGAAAAACTGTTTTTT.

By its share, this clonotype is medium-sized. This chain connects TRBV4-1 to TRBJ1-6; 9 bases are a match to TRBD1. CDR1 and CDR2 (germline): MGHRA, YSYEKL. This CDR3 comprises 13 residues. V lost 3 bases to trimming and J lost 15 bases; unmatched junction nucleotides: 6. CDR3 coding DNA: TGCGCCAGCAGCCACGGGACAGGGACTTACCTCCACTTT. Encoded protein: CASSHGTGTYLHF.

This clonotype was seen repeatedly, ten times or more. The CDR3 DNA reads as TGTGCCAGCAGCTCCCGACAGGGAGTTACTGGAAACACCATATATTTT. As protein: CASSSRQGVTGNTIYF. V usage is TRBV7-6 and J usage is TRBJ1-3; 7 bases are shared with TRBD1. The CDR3 length is 16 residues. Germline CDR1 reads SGHVS; CDR2 reads FNYEAQ. V gave up 4 bases and J gave up 2 bases; unmatched junction bases: 8.

The rearrangement links TRBV29-1 to TRBJ2-2; D call uncertain. This CDR3 has 13 amino acids. Trimming stripped 4 bases from V and 4 bases from J, with 10 bases between. The germline gives CDR1 SQVTM, CDR2 ANQGSEA. The CDR3 region is CSVVRRATGELFF. The DNA for the CDR3 is TGCAGCGTTGTAAGGCGAGCCACCGGGGAGCTGTTTTTT.

In its sample, this clonotype was seen many times. The rearrangement joins TRBV7-3 to TRBJ2-3; weak D call: TRBD2 (7 bases). The CDR3 length is 18 residues. The V end was cut by 1 base, the J end by 3 bases, with 20 bases between. Germline CDR1 SGHTA, CDR2 FQGTGA. The DNA for the CDR3 is TGTGCCAGCAGCTTAAGATCGGGGGGCGTAGGGTGGACAGATACGCAGTATTTT. It translates to CASSLRSGGVGWTDTQYF.

This clonotype was counted between two and nine times. The chain joins TRBV11-3 to TRBJ1-1; D unclear. The CDR3 loop spans 15 amino acids. Germline V gives CDR1 SGHNT, CDR2 YENEEA. Trimming shortened V by 4 bases and J by 0 bases, and 12 bases separated the two germline ends. The CDR3 loop is CASSSSGSMNTEAFF. In nucleotides, the CDR3 is TGTGCCAGCAGCTCCAGCGGATCCATGAACACTGAAGCTTTCTTT.

In its sample, this clonotype was seen many times. The DNA for the CDR3 is TGCAGTGCCGGCAGGACTAGCGGGAGTCGGGGGGAGACCCAGTACTTC. Encoded protein: CSAGRTSGSRGETQYF. This rearrangement joins TRBV20-1 to TRBJ2-5, with 13 nucleotides matching TRBD2. Germline CDR1 reads DFQATT; CDR2 reads SNEGSKA (reference sequence). The V segment lost 6 bases and the J segment 5 bases; nucleotides outside the gene matches: 12. The CDR3 totals 16 residues.

Ten or more counts support this clonotype. The chain is built from TRBV4-1 and TRBJ1-5, with TRBD1 matching 10 bases. J lost 7 bases, V lost 2 bases, and 8 bases had no gene match. Germline CDR1 reads MGHRA; CDR2 reads YSYEKL. This CDR3 contains 16 residues. The CDR3 loop reads CASSQSDRGSVQPQHF. The CDR3 region has the DNA TGCGCCAGCAGCCAATCGGACAGGGGGAGTGTCCAGCCCCAGCATTTT.

This clonotype was recorded at least ten times. The V gene is TRBV5-6, the J gene TRBJ2-7; TRBD2 agrees at 12 bases. CDR1 SGHDT and CDR2 YYEEEE come from the germline V gene. The length of the CDR3 is 19 residues. V lost 1 base to trimming and J lost 2 bases; unmatched junction nucleotides: 13. The CDR3 spells CASSLSGSLAGGLAYEQYF. The CDR3 region has the DNA TGTGCCAGCAGCTTGTCGGGTTCACTAGCGGGGGGTCTGGCCTACGAGCAGTACTTC.

This clonotype was recorded many times. The J gene is TRBJ2-2, the V gene TRBV11-3, with D unclear. Germline CDR1 SGHNT, CDR2 YENEEA. The CDR3 has 15 amino acids. The germline V and J ends were trimmed by 1 base and 4 bases, with 10 bases remaining between them. The CDR3 loop is CASSLGSVLTGELFF. The CDR3 region has the DNA TGTGCCAGCAGCTTAGGGAGCGTTCTCACCGGGGAGCTGTTTTTT.

This clonotype was detected ten times or more. The rearrangement uses TRBV20-1 and TRBJ2-3, with D unresolved. Between the trimmed V and J ends, which lost 3 bases and 2 bases, there was a span of 6 bases. The CDR3 runs to 12 residues. The germline V gene encodes CDR1 DFQATT and CDR2 SNEGSKA (reference sequence). CDR3 residues: CSASPTTDTQYF. The CDR3 nucleotides are TGCAGTGCTAGTCCCACCACAGATACGCAGTATTTT.

The chain carries TRBV12-3 or TRBV12-4 and TRBJ1-2; the D is unclear. Between the trimmed V and J ends, which lost 2 bases and 4 bases, there was a span of 5 bases. This CDR3 spans 12 amino acids. CDR3 DNA sequence: TGTGCCAGCAGTTTAAGGTCCTATGGCTACACCTTC. It codes for CASSLRSYGYTF.

This chain uses TRBV7-9 with TRBJ2-6, with a possible D match to TRBD1 (6 bases). Trimming pared 1 base from V and 0 bases from J, leaving 10 bases between. Germline CDR1 is SEHNR and CDR2 is FQNEAQ (reference sequence). The CDR3 sequence is 17 residues long. The CDR3 here is CASSLEQGFSGANVLTF. The CDR3 region has the DNA TGTGCCAGCAGCTTAGAACAGGGTTTCTCTGGGGCCAACGTCCTGACTTTC.

The chain couples TRBV29-1 to TRBJ1-5, with 9 nucleotides matching TRBD1. The V and J ends lost 4 bases and 6 bases, in that order; junction bases with no gene match: 7. The CDR3 runs to 14 residues. Germline CDR1 reads SQVTM; CDR2 reads ANQGSEA. CDR3 nucleotide sequence: TGCAGCGTTGTGTGGACAGGGGAAGGTCAGCCCCAGCATTTT. It specifies CSVVWTGEGQPQHF.

This clonotype was observed many times. This chain joins TRBV10-3 and TRBJ2-2; unclear D gene. This CDR3 is built from 16 residues. CDR1 is ENHRY and CDR2 is SYGVKD in the germline V gene. Trimming took 0 bases from V and 1 from J, leaving 9 bases between them. The CDR3 nucleotides are TGTGCCATCAGTGAGTCAGGTGCAGGGAACACCGGGGAGCTGTTTTTT. As protein: CAISESGAGNTGELFF.

This clonotype turned up a few times. The chain recombines TRBV27 with TRBJ1-2, with D possibly TRBD1 on 6 matching bases. This CDR3 comprises 10 residues. The V gene lost 8 bases and the J gene lost 8 bases, with 9 bases spanning the gap. The germline V gene encodes CDR1 MNHEY and CDR2 SMNVEV (reference sequence). In nucleotides, the CDR3 is TGTGCCAGCGGGGGGCAGGGCTACACCTTC. Translated, it gives CASGGQGYTF.